This T cell receptor beta chain was sequenced during a study of OX40 agonist ivuxolimab in advanced cancers. Study overall: At doses from 0.01 to 10 mg/kg, patients were given intravenous ivuxolimab every 2 weeks. Prior anti-PD-1, anti-PD-L1 or anti-CTLA-4 therapy was allowed; about 39% had some.

Sampled blood was obtained at baseline, cycle 4 day 1, and cycle 7 day 1. The method was immunoSEQ multiplex PCR; TCRdb's version includes in-frame clones alone and lacks a portion of them. The sample has 60,000 to 70,000 clones, about 90% seen once. This clone was counted between two and nine times. CDR3 size: 15 residues. V lost 4 bases to trimming and J lost 7 bases, with 19 bases between them. CDR1 is MNHEY and CDR2 is SVGAGI in the germline V gene. The source material was CD4+ or CD8+ T cells sorted from blood, sampled in a trial of the OX40 agonist ivuxolimab. The rearrangement links TRBV6-5 to TRBJ1-1, with a possible D match to TRBD1 (5 bases). This TCR was sampled from an adult with an advanced solid tumor such as melanoma, head and neck, liver or kidney cancer. The CDR3 region is CASSSPGLSGREAFF. The CDR3 DNA reads as TGTGCCAGCAGTTCTCCGGGACTCTCTGGGCGTGAAGCTTTCTTT.